The present TCR beta chain was sequenced within a study of T cell repertoires in cytomegalovirus infection. Across the whole study: Both a matching HLA type and CMV infection were indicated by public TCR beta signatures.

This CDR3 has 15 residues. Germline values: CDR1 MNHNY, CDR2 SVGAGI (reference sequence). TCRdb called the reads again in MiXCR, with one record for every CDR3 protein. The sample has approximately 390,000 distinct CDR3 sequences, approximately 35% seen once. Comment on this clonotype: Its target is unknown. One base away lies a much larger clone, so this may be a sequencing read error.

The material sequenced was cultured PBMCs, taken from culture after CMV antigen stimulation. The TCR comes from a human donor in good health (CMV status not recorded). Some clones in this sample may be carry-over from other donors' samples. The chain carries TRBV6-6 and TRBJ1-5; D unresolved. The CDR3 spells CACSVAPGGNQPQHF. The CDR3 bases are TGTGCCTGCAGTGTAGCTCCAGGAGGGAATCAGCCCCAGCATTTT.